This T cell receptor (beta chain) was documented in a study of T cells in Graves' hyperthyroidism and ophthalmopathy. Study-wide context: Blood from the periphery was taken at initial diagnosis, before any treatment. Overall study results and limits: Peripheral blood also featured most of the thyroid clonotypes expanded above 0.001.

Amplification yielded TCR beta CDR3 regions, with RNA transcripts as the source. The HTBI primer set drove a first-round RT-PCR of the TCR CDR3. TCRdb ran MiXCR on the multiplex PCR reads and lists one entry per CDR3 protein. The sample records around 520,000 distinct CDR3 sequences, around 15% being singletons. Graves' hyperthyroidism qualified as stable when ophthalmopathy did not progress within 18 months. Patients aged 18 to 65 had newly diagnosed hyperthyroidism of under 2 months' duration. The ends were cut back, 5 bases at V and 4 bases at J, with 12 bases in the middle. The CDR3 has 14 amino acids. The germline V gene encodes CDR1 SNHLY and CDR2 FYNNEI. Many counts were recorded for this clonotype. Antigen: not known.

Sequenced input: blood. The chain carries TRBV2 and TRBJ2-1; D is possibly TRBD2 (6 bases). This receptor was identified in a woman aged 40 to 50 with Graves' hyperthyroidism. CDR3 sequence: CASSLADRYNEQFF. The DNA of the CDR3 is TGTGCCAGCAGTTTAGCGGACCGTTACAATGAGCAGTTCTTC.